The 32 T cell receptor beta chains listed next were all sequenced from one sample in a study of blood T cell repertoires in COVID-19. The protocol was immunoSEQ multiplex PCR, while the TCRdb copy is restricted to in-frame clones and leaves out a portion. The sample includes about 140,000 clones, roughly 80% of them seen just once. The sequenced material came from PBMCs or T cells enriched from blood (not recorded which). The receptor source for this set is a man aged 35 to 55 with acute COVID-19.

This clone was seen a few times. The gene calls are TRBV6-5 and TRBJ2-1, with 10 bases that match TRBD2. In germline, CDR1 is MNHEY, CDR2 SVGAGI. This CDR3 region has 15 residues. V shed 6 bases, J shed 5 bases, and the junction held 7 bases outside the gene matches. The CDR3 nucleotides are TGTGCCAGCAGCCCGGGACTAGCGACGAACAATGAGCAGTTCTTC. Translation gives CASSPGLATNNEQFF.

This rearrangement joins TRBV5-1 to TRBJ2-3; possible D gene TRBD1, 6 bases. The CDR3 length is 15 residues. Germline V gene data show CDR1 as SGHRS and CDR2 as YFSETQ. V lost 0 bases and J 3 bases, leaving 11 bases between the germline ends. The CDR3 is CASSLVNRATDTQYF. DNA of the CDR3: TGCGCCAGCAGCTTGGTTAACAGGGCGACAGATACGCAGTATTTT.

The V gene is TRBV19, the J gene TRBJ2-5, with D possibly being TRBD1 (5 bases). The CDR3 length is 14 residues. Germline V gene sequence: CDR1 LNHDA, CDR2 SQIVND (reference sequence). The ends were cut back, 5 bases at V and 3 bases at J, with 13 bases in the middle. The CDR3 is CASSPLDSKETQYF. As DNA, the CDR3 is TGTGCCAGTAGTCCGCTAGACAGTAAAGAGACCCAGTACTTC.

DNA of the CDR3: TGTGCCAGCAGCCCGACGGACAGGGACTATGGCTACACCTTC. This translates into CASSPTDRDYGYTF. The V and J genes are TRBV3-1 (or the pseudogene TRBV3-2) and TRBJ1-2, with 8 bases that match TRBD1. With 4 bases clipped from V and 3 bases from J, the junction kept 4 bases outside the gene matches. Germline CDR1 and CDR2: LGHDT and YNNKEL (reference sequence). This CDR3 region has 14 residues.

This clone came up a few times. V is TRBV11-2 and J is TRBJ2-7; no definite D call. Per the germline V gene, CDR1 is SGHAT and CDR2 is FQNNGV. The V end was cut by 1 base, the J end by 3 bases, with 10 bases between. This CDR3 is built from 14 residues. The CDR3 DNA reads as TGTGCCAGCAGCTTAGGGTCAGGATTCTACGAGCAGTACTTC. Its translation: CASSLGSGFYEQYF.

This clone occurred a few times. The V and J genes are TRBV5-1 and TRBJ1-1; 8 bases fit TRBD1. Germline V gene sequence: CDR1 SGHRS, CDR2 YFSETQ. The CDR3 is 14 residues long. The V and J ends lost 4 bases and 1 base, in that order; junction bases with no gene match: 3. The CDR3 sequence: CASSIQGANTEAFF. The CDR3 DNA sequence: TGCGCCAGCAGCATTCAGGGGGCGAACACTGAAGCTTTCTTT.

The genes are TRBV27 and TRBJ2-7; the D gene is possibly TRBD2 (5 bases). CDR1 and CDR2 from the germline V gene are MNHEY and SMNVEV (reference sequence). The germline V and J ends were trimmed by 6 bases and 7 bases, with 19 bases remaining between them. The CDR3 is 14 amino acids. The CDR3 nucleotides read TGTGCCAGCAGACCTCTGGAGGCCCCTGTGGAGCAGTACTTC. Translating gives CASRPLEAPVEQYF.

The V gene is TRBV19, the J gene TRBJ2-5, with 16 bases identical to TRBD2. Germline-derived CDR1 and CDR2 are LNHDA and SQIVND (reference sequence). CDR3 size: 14 residues. Trimming cost V 5 bases and J 10 bases; bases outside gene matches: 4. CDR3 sequence (DNA): TGTGCCAGTAGTGTGGGACTAGCGGGGGGGGACCAGTACTTC. Its protein product is CASSVGLAGGDQYF.

The chain has TRBV5-1 and TRBJ1-4, with a weak D call TRBD1 (6 bases). The germline V gene has CDR1 SGHRS and CDR2 YFSETQ. Trimming left V 4 bases short and J 8 bases short, with 15 bases between. This CDR3 is built from 14 residues. The CDR3 nucleotides are TGCGCCAGCAGCCCCATTTCCGGGACAGAAAAACTGTTTTTT. This translates into CASSPISGTEKLFF.

The chain employs TRBV7-2 and TRBJ1-5; D is ambiguous. Germline loops: CDR1 SGHTA, CDR2 FQGNSA. The CDR3 runs to 16 residues. Trimming removed 4 bases from V and 0 bases from J, with 13 bases in between. The CDR3 region is CASSSEGGYSNQPQHF. The CDR3, as DNA: TGTGCCAGCAGCTCTGAGGGCGGGTATAGCAATCAGCCCCAGCATTTT.

V and J are TRBV7-9 and TRBJ2-5, with 8 nucleotides matching TRBD2. Germline values: CDR1 SEHNR, CDR2 FQNEAQ (reference sequence). After removal of 3 bases from V and 1 base from J, the junction contained 7 bases not matched to a gene. This CDR3 has 16 amino acids. CDR3 DNA sequence: TGTGCCAGCAGCTTTTCCGGGACTAGATCCCAAGAGACCCAGTACTTC. It specifies CASSFSGTRSQETQYF.

This chain links TRBV6-2 or TRBV6-3 with TRBJ2-1, with 15 bases aligning to TRBD2. Unmatched junction bases numbered 7, after V lost 5 bases and J lost 5 bases. This CDR3 is 17 amino acids long. Germline V CDR1 and CDR2: MNHEY, SVGEGT. DNA of the CDR3: TGTGCCAGCAGTCGCGGACTAGCGGGGGGGCCGAACAATGAGCAGTTCTTC. It codes for CASSRGLAGGPNNEQFF.

The V call is TRBV12-5, the J call TRBJ2-1, with TRBD1 matching over 8 bases. This CDR3 has 13 residues. Germline lookup yields CDR1 LGHNT and CDR2 FRNRAP. Germline trimming cut 4 bases from V and 6 bases from J; bases unmatched to any gene: 2. Written as DNA, the CDR3 is TGTGCTAGTGGTTCCGGGACAGGCAATGAGCAGTTCTTC. Its translation: CASGSGTGNEQFF.

The rearrangement joins TRBV6-5 to TRBJ1-2; D perhaps matches TRBD1 (5 bases). Deletions cut 5 bases from V and 5 bases from J, with 15 bases between. The CDR3 is 14 amino acids. Germline lookup yields CDR1 MNHEY and CDR2 SVGAGI. For the CDR3, the DNA is TGTGCCAGCAGTCGCCGGGGGGTGGAATATGGCTACACCTTC. Amino acids: CASSRRGVEYGYTF.

This chain links TRBV7-8 with TRBJ1-4; 8 nucleotides agree with TRBD1. The germline CDR1 and CDR2 sequences are SGHVS and FQNEAQ. Trimming at V came to 5 bases and at J to 7 bases, leaving 9 bases not matched to a gene. The CDR3 contains 15 residues. CDR3 nucleotide sequence: TGTGCCAGCAGCGGGTGGACAGGGCGACTTGAAAAACTGTTTTTT. Protein: CASSGWTGRLEKLFF.

This clone was recorded only once. The V and J genes are TRBV29-1 and TRBJ2-2; 9 positions agree with TRBD2. The germline V gene encodes CDR1 SQVTM and CDR2 ANQGSEA. J gave up 5 bases and V 7 bases, and 8 bases lay outside the gene matches. The CDR3 has 14 amino acids. CDR3 nucleotides: TGCAGCGGGGCAATAAGCGGGGGGACCGGGGAGCTGTTTTTT. Translating it yields CSGAISGGTGELFF.

This rearrangement joins TRBV27 to TRBJ2-3; 9 nucleotides agree with TRBD1. CDR1 and CDR2 (germline): MNHEY, SMNVEV (reference sequence). The CDR3 has 15 amino acids. The J segment lost 6 bases and the V segment lost 5 bases, leaving 9 bases of the junction unmatched. The CDR3 DNA reads TGTGCCAGCAGTAAGGACAGGGGTCGTCCGGATACGCAGTATTTT. Translated, it gives CASSKDRGRPDTQYF.

A few counts support this clone. The chain uses TRBV7-9 and TRBJ2-5; 7 bases are a match to TRBD2. The CDR3 sequence is 14 residues long. Germline V gives CDR1 SEHNR, CDR2 FQNEAQ (reference sequence). With V trimmed by 3 bases and J by 2 bases, 3 bases remained unmatched. CDR3 bases: TGTGCCAGCAGCTTGAATAGCGGGCAAGAGACCCAGTACTTC. It encodes CASSLNSGQETQYF. Based on the CDR3 plus reference TRBV7-9 and TRBJ2-5, the full variable domain is DTGVSQNPRHKITKRGQNVTFRCDPISEHNRLYWYRQTLGQGPEFLTYFQNEAQLEKSRLLSDRFSAERPKGSFSTLEIQRTEQGDSAMYLCASSLNSGQETQYFGPGTRLLVL.

The chain employs TRBV7-2 and TRBJ2-3; D gene uncertain. Between the trimmed V and J ends, which lost 5 bases and 1 base, there was a span of 16 bases. CDR1 and CDR2 (germline): SGHTA, FQGNSA. CDR3 length equals 16 residues. Here the CDR3 reads CASSPPELIGTDTQYF. The CDR3 nucleotides read TGTGCCAGCAGCCCCCCGGAGCTGATAGGCACAGATACGCAGTATTTT.

V gene TRBV27 combines with J gene TRBJ1-1; D possibly corresponds to TRBD1 (5 bases). V was clipped by 3 bases and J by 1 base, with 15 bases between them. The CDR3 is made up of 16 amino acids. Germline CDR1 is MNHEY and CDR2 is SMNVEV (reference sequence). Here the CDR3 DNA reads TGTGCCAGCAGTTTCATCCCCTGGGGCTCGAACACTGAAGCTTTCTTT. This codes for CASSFIPWGSNTEAFF.

V is TRBV5-6 and J is TRBJ2-7; D is possibly TRBD1 (6 bases). Trimming took off 3 bases at V and 10 bases at J, with 11 bases between the two ends. This CDR3 has 11 residues. Germline V CDR1 and CDR2: SGHDT, YYEEEE. The CDR3 coding sequence is TGTGCCAGCAGCTCAGGGGTCCTCCAGTACTTC. Amino acid sequence: CASSSGVLQYF.

This sequence joins TRBV6-5 and TRBJ1-4, with 9 bases fitting TRBD1. The junction had 2 bases not matched to a gene; V was cut back by 4 bases and J by 5 bases. The germline gives CDR1 MNHEY, CDR2 SVGAGI. This CDR3 spans 14 amino acids. The CDR3 DNA reads as TGTGCCAGCAGTTCCGGGACAGGGAATGAAAAACTGTTTTTT. Translation: CASSSGTGNEKLFF.

The chain uses TRBV7-9 and TRBJ2-7, with D possibly being TRBD2 (5 bases). CDR1 and CDR2 (germline): SEHNR, FQNEAQ (reference sequence). Trimming cost V 0 bases and J 7 bases, with 7 bases left between them. The CDR3 has 12 residues. The CDR3 reads CASSLATGEQYF. The CDR3 DNA is TGTGCCAGCAGCTTAGCCACGGGAGAGCAGTACTTC.

The CDR3 sequence: CASSQARKETQYF. The CDR3 DNA is TGTGCCAGCAGCCAAGCCAGAAAAGAGACCCAGTACTTC. V usage is TRBV3-1 (or the pseudogene TRBV3-2) and J usage is TRBJ2-5, with D unresolved. The CDR3 sequence is 13 residues long. V was pared by 1 base and J by 3 bases, with 6 bases between. Germline loops: CDR1 LGHDT, CDR2 YNNKEL (reference sequence).

This rearrangement joins TRBV19 to TRBJ1-2; D is unresolved. Per germline, CDR1 LNHDA and CDR2 SQIVND (reference sequence). The CDR3 loop spans 13 amino acids. Trimming removed 4 bases at V and 4 bases at J, with 10 bases between. CDR3 sequence: CASSKATAYGYTF. In DNA form, the CDR3 reads TGTGCCAGTAGTAAAGCCACAGCCTATGGCTACACCTTC.

This sequence joins TRBV7-2 and TRBJ1-1; 9 bases line up with TRBD1. The CDR3 sequence is 18 residues long. With 8 bases clipped from V and 4 bases from J, the junction kept 20 bases outside the gene matches. Germline CDR1 and CDR2: SGHTA and FQGNSA. The CDR3 DNA follows: TGTGCCAGCTGCTCGAACTGGGACAGGGAAACCGCGGGCACTGAAGCTTTCTTT. This gives the protein CASCSNWDRETAGTEAFF. The variable domain in full, with the rest retrieved from reference TRBV7-2 and TRBJ1-1, is GAGVSQSPSNKVTEKGKDVELRCDPISGHTALYWYRQSLGQGLEFLIYFQGNSAPDKSGLPSDRFSAERTGGSVSTLTIQRTQQEDSAVYLCASCSNWDRETAGTEAFFGQGTRLTVV.

This clone came up once. J is TRBJ2-3 and V is TRBV30, with D possibly TRBD1 on 6 matching bases. Trimming stripped 2 bases from V and 1 base from J, with 10 bases between. The CDR3 has 14 amino acids. Germline V CDR1 and CDR2: GTSNPN, SVGIG (reference sequence). DNA of the CDR3: TGTGCCTGGAGTCGACAGGTACGCACAGATACGCAGTATTTT. It codes for CAWSRQVRTDTQYF.

The rearrangement links TRBV4-3 to TRBJ2-7, with 9 bases identical to TRBD2. Germline V CDR1 and CDR2: LGHNA, YSLEER. The length of the CDR3 is 17 residues. The ends lost 0 bases at V and 0 bases at J; junction bases unmatched: 6. CDR3: CASSQDSGSRSSYEQYF. The CDR3 coding sequence is TGCGCCAGCAGCCAAGATAGCGGGAGCCGAAGCTCCTACGAGCAGTACTTC.

In this sample, this clone turned up a few times. The chain recombines TRBV28 with TRBJ1-5, with 9 positions matching TRBD1. Germline V lookup: CDR1 MDHEN, CDR2 SYDVKM. V lost 6 bases, J lost 6 bases, and 6 bases stayed unmatched. CDR3 length: 14 residues. The CDR3 protein is CASRSDRGSQPQHF. The CDR3 DNA is TGTGCCAGCAGGTCGGACAGGGGTAGTCAGCCCCAGCATTTT.

This clone was counted only a few times. The chain joins TRBV19 to TRBJ2-1; TRBD1 aligns across 7 bases. The V gene's germline CDR1 is LNHDA and CDR2 SQIVND (reference sequence). This CDR3 comprises 15 residues. V lost 4 bases to trimming and J lost 10 bases; unmatched junction nucleotides: 13. CDR3 nucleotides: TGTGCCAGTAGTACCCCGGACAGGTATCCCCGCGAGCAGTTCTTC. Protein product: CASSTPDRYPREQFF.

The V call is TRBV4-1, the J call TRBJ2-7; 12 bases line up with TRBD2. Looked up from germline, CDR1 is MGHRA and CDR2 is YSYEKL. Trimming took 2 bases from V and 1 from J; bases not matched to a gene: 6. The CDR3 contains 17 residues. The DNA of the CDR3 is TGCGCCAGCAGCCAAACCCGACTAGCGGGAGAGTCCTACGAGCAGTACTTC. It encodes CASSQTRLAGESYEQYF.

V gene TRBV5-4 combines with J gene TRBJ2-1; 7 bases map to TRBD1. In germline, CDR1 is SGHNT, CDR2 YYREEE (reference sequence). This CDR3 spans 13 amino acids. J gave up 7 bases and V 2 bases, and 3 bases lay outside the gene matches. The CDR3 protein is CASSFKGANEQFF. CDR3 nucleotide sequence: TGTGCCAGCAGCTTCAAGGGGGCGAATGAGCAGTTCTTC.